A few counts support the clone carrying this TCR beta chain. What it binds is unknown. This entry comes from a study of vaccination and CD4 T cells after COVID-19. The CDR3 consists of 14 residues. Trimming shortened V by 8 bases and J by 1 base, and 12 bases separated the two germline ends. Germline V CDR1 and CDR2: SNHLY, FYNNEI. Specified treatment: approximately nine-day PBMC culture with coronavirus spike peptide pools or control peptides (ViraFEST assay). Notes on the study in general: SARS-CoV-2-reactive clonotypes rose nonsignificantly, with the median going from approximately 21 to 40.

The Oncomine TCR Beta short-read assay was applied to DNA of cultured CD4+ T cells. TCRdb processed the PCR reads anew with MiXCR; each CDR3 protein has one entry. The sample holds about 19,000 distinct CDR3 sequences, roughly 50% seen once. The TCR was taken from a human donor who had recovered from COVID-19. Material: CD4+ T cells from blood, cultured in vitro, obtained before SARS-CoV-2 vaccination. The rearrangement uses TRBV2 and TRBJ1-5, with D uncertain. The CDR3 loop reads CASGREISNQPQHF. DNA for the CDR3: TGTGCCAGCGGGAGGGAAATCAGCAATCAGCCCCAGCATTTT.